This TCR beta chain was recorded in a study of T cell repertoires in cytomegalovirus infection. Findings of the study overall: Ex vivo responses were dominated by HLA-C-restricted CMV-specific TCR beta clonotypes.

TCRdb re-analysed the reads in MiXCR, keeping a single row per CDR3 protein. The sample lists around 710,000 distinct CDR3 sequences, around 29% occurring once. This clonotype turned up a few times. Its antigen is as yet unknown. Trimming removed 0 bases at V and 5 bases at J, with 9 bases between. CDR3 size: 14 residues. Germline V gives CDR1 MNHNS, CDR2 SASEGT. This TCR was recovered from a human donor in good health (CMV status not recorded). Some clones in this sample may be carry-over from other donors' samples. The genes are TRBV6-1 and TRBJ2-3, with D possibly called TRBD1 or TRBD2 (6 bases each). Source: cultured CD8+ T cells from PBMCs, taken from culture after CMV antigen stimulation. The CDR3 reads CASSEAGGVDTQYF. The CDR3 nucleotides are TGTGCCAGCAGTGAAGCCGGGGGCGTAGATACGCAGTATTTT.